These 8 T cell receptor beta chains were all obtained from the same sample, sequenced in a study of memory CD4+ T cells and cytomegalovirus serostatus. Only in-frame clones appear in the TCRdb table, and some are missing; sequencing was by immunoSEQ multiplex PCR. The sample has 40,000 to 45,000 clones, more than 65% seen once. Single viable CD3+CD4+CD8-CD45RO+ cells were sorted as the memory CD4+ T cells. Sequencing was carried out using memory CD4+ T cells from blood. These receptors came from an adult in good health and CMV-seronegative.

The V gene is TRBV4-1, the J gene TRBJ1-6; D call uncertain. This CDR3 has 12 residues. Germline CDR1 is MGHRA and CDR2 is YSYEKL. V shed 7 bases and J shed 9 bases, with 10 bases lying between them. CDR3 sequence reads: CASMQRGSPLHF. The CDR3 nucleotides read TGCGCCAGCATGCAACGGGGTTCACCCCTCCACTTT.

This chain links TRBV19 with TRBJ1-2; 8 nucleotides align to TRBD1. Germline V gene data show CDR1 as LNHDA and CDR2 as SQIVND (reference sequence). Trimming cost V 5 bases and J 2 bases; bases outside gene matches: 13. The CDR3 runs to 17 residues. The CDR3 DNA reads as TGTGCCAGTAGTCCTATGCCGCCACGGACAGGGAACTATGGCTACACCTTC. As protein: CASSPMPPRTGNYGYTF.

The CDR3 sequence: CASSEPSGPDTQYF. In DNA form, the CDR3 reads TGTGCCAGCAGTGAACCCAGCGGGCCAGATACGCAGTATTTT. The V and J genes are TRBV2 and TRBJ2-3; D possibly corresponds to TRBD2 (6 bases). The CDR3 contains 14 residues. Per germline, CDR1 SNHLY and CDR2 FYNNEI. Deletions cut 2 bases from V and 4 bases from J, with 10 bases between.

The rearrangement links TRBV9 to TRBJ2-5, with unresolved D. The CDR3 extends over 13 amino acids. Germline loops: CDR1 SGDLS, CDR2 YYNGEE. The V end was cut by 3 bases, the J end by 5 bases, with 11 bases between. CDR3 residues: CASSAMEQETQYF. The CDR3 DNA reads TGTGCCAGCAGCGCAATGGAGCAGGAGACCCAGTACTTC.

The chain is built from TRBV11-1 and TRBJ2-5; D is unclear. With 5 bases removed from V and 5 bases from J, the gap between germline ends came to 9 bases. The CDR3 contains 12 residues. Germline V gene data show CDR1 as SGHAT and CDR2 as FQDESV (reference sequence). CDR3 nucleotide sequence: TGTGCCAGCAGCCCCGGTACGGAGACCCAGTACTTC. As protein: CASSPGTETQYF.

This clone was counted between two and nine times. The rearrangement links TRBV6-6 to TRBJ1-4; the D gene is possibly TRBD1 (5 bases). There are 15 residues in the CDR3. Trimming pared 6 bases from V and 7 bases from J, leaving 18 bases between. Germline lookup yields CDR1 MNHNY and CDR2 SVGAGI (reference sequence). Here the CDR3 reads CASSQLWGDGEKLFF. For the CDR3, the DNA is TGTGCCAGCAGCCAGCTTTGGGGGGACGGTGAAAAACTGTTTTTT.

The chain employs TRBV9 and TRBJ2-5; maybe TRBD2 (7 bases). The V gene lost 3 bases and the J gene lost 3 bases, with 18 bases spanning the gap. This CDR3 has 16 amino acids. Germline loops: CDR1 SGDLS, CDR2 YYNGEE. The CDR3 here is CASSGGGGEREETQYF. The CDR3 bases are TGTGCCAGCAGCGGGGGGGGCGGGGAGAGGGAAGAGACCCAGTACTTC.

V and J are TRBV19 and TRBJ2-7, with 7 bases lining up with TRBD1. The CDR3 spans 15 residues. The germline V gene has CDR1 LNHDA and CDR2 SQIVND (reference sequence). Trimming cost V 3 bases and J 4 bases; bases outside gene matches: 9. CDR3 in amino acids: CASSIERDSKYEQYF. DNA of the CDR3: TGTGCCAGTAGTATCGAACGGGACAGCAAATACGAGCAGTACTTC.